This paragraph covers one T cell receptor (beta chain) sequence. The antigen remains undetermined. 13 Jbeta primers and 60 Vbeta primers were used for the PCR. Repertoires were generated with immunoSEQ multiplex PCR, while TCRdb's copy carries only in-frame clones and drops some. The sample holds 100,000 to 120,000 clones, about 80% seen once. The sample comes from a study of cytomegalovirus exposure and HLA in healthy donors. The study's findings and limits: The likely origin of a cluster of highly shared sequence variants was a sequencing artifact. An ancestry cluster, one associated with Asian ancestry, reportedly showed fewer N-insertions than the approximately 670-donor mean in a later analysis. Presence/absence analyses assumed roughly uniform sequencing depth across donors.

There are 16 residues in the CDR3. Germline V gives CDR1 SGHTA, CDR2 FQGNSA. Trimming cost V 1 base and J 4 bases; bases outside gene matches: 8. Sequencing input: PBMCs. The TCR sequence derives from a man aged 35-49 years in good health and CMV-seropositive. The V gene is TRBV7-2, the J gene TRBJ2-7, with TRBD2 identical over 9 bases. The DNA for the CDR3 is TGTGCCAGCAGCTTAGATAGCGGGACTAGCTCTTACGAGCAGTACTTC. Translation: CASSLDSGTSSYEQYF.